The source of this T cell receptor (beta chain) is a study of T cells in localized non-small cell lung cancer. The study's findings and limits: Sequencing covered just one tumor region, so heterogeneity cannot be ruled out.

Germline values: CDR1 LNHDA, CDR2 SQIVND (reference sequence). CDR3 length: 16 residues. V dropped 5 bases and J dropped 5; count of bases not matched to a gene: 10. With respect to this clone: Antigen specificity is unknown.

Libraries were prepared by immunoSEQ multiplex PCR; TCRdb keeps only in-frame clonotypes and omits some of them. The table has tens of thousands of clones, 75% to 85% seen once. This specimen consisted of peripheral blood, obtained before any cancer treatment. The V gene is TRBV19, the J gene TRBJ2-3; 10 nucleotides align to TRBD2. The sequence was obtained from a female donor of 60 years or more with stage I lung adenocarcinoma. The CDR3 sequence: CASSGPLAGHLDTQYF. The CDR3 bases are TGTGCCAGTAGTGGCCCACTAGCGGGGCATTTAGATACGCAGTATTTT.